The 32 T cell receptor beta chains below were found in one sample sequenced in a study of Ad26.COV2.S vaccination and SARS-CoV-2 variants. Repertoires were generated with immunoSEQ multiplex PCR, while TCRdb's copy carries only in-frame clones and drops some. The sample holds a few hundred thousand clones, 80% to 95% seen once. Documented treatment: around 19 received Ad26.COV2.S at low or high dose, single or two shots; several received placebo; per-sample allocation not given. Collection of samples fell on day 63 after the first vaccine or placebo injection. Here the sequenced sample was peripheral blood, taken in a trial of Ad26.COV2.S vaccine versus placebo. These receptor sequences come from a person aged 18-60 years who received the Ad26.COV2.S COVID-19 vaccine or a placebo.

A single count supports this clone. The chain combines TRBV18 with TRBJ2-3; D unresolved. Per the germline V gene, CDR1 is KGHSH and CDR2 is LQKENI. The CDR3 covers 15 residues. With 2 bases removed from V and 4 bases from J, the gap between germline ends came to 13 bases. The chain's CDR3 is CASSPEVALSDTQYF. The CDR3 DNA follows: TGTGCCAGCTCACCAGAGGTTGCCTTGTCAGATACGCAGTATTTT.

This clone came up a few times. The rearrangement joins TRBV18 to TRBJ1-6; possibly TRBD1 for D (5 bases). Looked up from germline, CDR1 is KGHSH and CDR2 is LQKENI. V was trimmed by 0 bases and J by 5 bases, leaving 11 bases between them. The CDR3 contains 16 residues. CDR3: CASSPPSARDNSPLHF. CDR3 coding DNA: TGTGCCAGCTCACCACCTTCCGCCAGGGATAATTCACCCCTCCACTTT.

The chain carries TRBV14 and TRBJ2-7; D is perhaps TRBD2 (5 bases). The CDR3 covers 14 residues. Germline lookup yields CDR1 SGHDN and CDR2 FVKESK. V gave up 5 bases and J gave up 6 bases, with 17 bases separating them. The CDR3 loop is CASSDFLPSGEQYF. CDR3 nucleotides: TGTGCCAGCAGCGATTTCCTGCCCAGCGGCGAGCAGTACTTC.

This clone was seen only once. The rearrangement uses TRBV10-2 and TRBJ2-5, with D perhaps TRBD1 or TRBD2 (5 bases each). This CDR3 region has 17 residues. CDR1 and CDR2 from the germline V gene are WSHSY and SAAADI. V shed 6 bases and J shed 1 base, with 21 bases lying between them. CDR3 protein: CASSPNGATQFQETQYF. The CDR3 DNA reads as TGCGCCAGCAGCCCTAACGGGGCAACTCAATTCCAAGAGACCCAGTACTTC.

This rearrangement joins TRBV6-1 to TRBJ2-1; 15 bases are shared with TRBD2. Germline loops: CDR1 MNHNS, CDR2 SASEGT. Germline trimming cut 2 bases from V and 14 bases from J; bases unmatched to any gene: 10. The CDR3 length is 16 residues. CDR3: CASSEISGLAGGGEFF. The CDR3 nucleotides read TGTGCCAGCAGTGAAATCTCGGGACTAGCGGGGGGTGGAGAGTTCTTC.

This chain links TRBV4-3 with TRBJ2-1, with TRBD1 matching 12 bases. CDR3 size: 19 residues. Germline V gives CDR1 LGHNA, CDR2 YSLEER. The trim removed 0 bases at V and 13 bases at J, leaving 19 bases unmatched. CDR3 in amino acids: CASSQDRGQGAGGRTGQFF. DNA of the CDR3: TGCGCCAGCAGCCAAGATCGGGGACAGGGGGCAGGCGGGAGGACCGGACAGTTCTTC.

This chain joins TRBV7-3 and TRBJ2-1, with D possibly being TRBD2 (5 bases). From germline, CDR1 is SGHTA and CDR2 FQGTGA. V was clipped by 6 bases and J by 7 bases, with 16 bases between them. This CDR3 is built from 14 residues. The CDR3 DNA is TGTGCCAGCAGTCTGGACCGGGATTGGAATGAGCAGTTCTTC. The encoded protein is CASSLDRDWNEQFF.

V and J are TRBV15 and TRBJ2-7; the D is unclear. Germline V gene sequence: CDR1 LNHNV, CDR2 YYDKDF (reference sequence). The V end was cut by 6 bases, the J end by 2 bases, with 8 bases between. The CDR3 contains 12 residues. CDR3 bases: TGTGCCACCAGGGGAAGCACCTACGAGCAGTACTTC. It translates to CATRGSTYEQYF.

The gene calls are TRBV5-4 and TRBJ1-1; maybe TRBD1 (5 bases). This CDR3 is built from 15 residues. CDR1 is SGHNT and CDR2 is YYREEE in the germline V gene (reference sequence). Trimming shortened V by 3 bases and J by 1 base, and 13 bases separated the two germline ends. This CDR3 is CASSSYPGQNTEAFF. For the CDR3, the DNA is TGTGCCAGCAGCTCCTATCCAGGGCAGAACACTGAAGCTTTCTTT.

The rearrangement links TRBV10-3 to TRBJ2-5; the match to TRBD2 covers 10 bases. Per the germline V gene, CDR1 is ENHRY and CDR2 is SYGVKD. Germline trimming cut 6 bases from V and 2 bases from J; bases unmatched to any gene: 0. There are 13 residues in the CDR3. The CDR3 bases are TGTGCCATCAGGGGACTAGCGCAAGAGACCCAGTACTTC. Its translation: CAIRGLAQETQYF.

The rearrangement uses TRBV5-5 and TRBJ1-1; weak D call: TRBD1 (6 bases). Germline CDR1 SGHKS, CDR2 YYEKEE (reference sequence). V was trimmed by 0 bases and J by 6 bases, leaving 15 bases between them. The CDR3 is 15 residues long. The CDR3 reads CASSLEGRGLSEAFF. In nucleotides, the CDR3 is TGTGCCAGCAGCTTGGAAGGCAGGGGTTTATCTGAAGCTTTCTTT.

This clone has just a few counts. V and J are TRBV6-5 and TRBJ2-5; D is unresolved. V lost 1 base to trimming and J lost 0 bases, with 9 bases between them. CDR1 and CDR2 (germline): MNHEY, SVGAGI. The CDR3 is made up of 15 amino acids. Here the CDR3 reads CASSYLAEYQETQYF. The CDR3 nucleotides read TGTGCCAGCAGTTACTTAGCAGAATACCAAGAGACCCAGTACTTC.

The chain recombines TRBV10-3 with TRBJ1-1; D is uncertain. The CDR3 extends over 13 amino acids. CDR1 and CDR2 (germline): ENHRY, SYGVKD. CDR3 DNA sequence: TGTGCTTCAAGTTCTCCTGGGAACACTGAAGCTTTCTTT. As protein: CASSSPGNTEAFF.

The V and J genes are TRBV11-2 and TRBJ2-2; TRBD1 agrees at 7 bases. The germline gives CDR1 SGHAT, CDR2 FQNNGV. The CDR3 length is 15 residues. V gave up 5 bases and J gave up 5 bases; unmatched junction bases: 8. In DNA form, the CDR3 reads TGTGCCAGCAGCCCACGACAGGGTGGGACCGGGGAGCTGTTTTTT. Its translation: CASSPRQGGTGELFF.

This clone was observed a handful of times. Other DNA sequences in the sample encode the same CDR3. The chain joins TRBV27 to TRBJ2-7; no clear D gene. CDR3 size: 13 residues. Germline V gives CDR1 MNHEY, CDR2 SMNVEV (reference sequence). V was shortened by 2 bases and J by 1 base, with 6 bases between the two germline ends. The CDR3 here is CASSLGQSYEQYF. The CDR3 DNA reads TGTGCCAGCAGTTTAGGGCAGTCCTACGAGCAGTACTTC.

J is TRBJ2-4 and V is TRBV18; D may be TRBD2 (5 bases). Germline V gene data show CDR1 as KGHSH and CDR2 as LQKENI. Between the trimmed V and J ends, which lost 3 bases and 0 bases, there was a span of 18 bases. This CDR3 is built from 18 residues. CDR3 sequence (DNA): TGTGCCAGCTCACCGCCAAGAGGGTGGGGATTAGCCAAAAACATTCAGTACTTC. Amino acid sequence: CASSPPRGWGLAKNIQYF.

The rearrangement joins TRBV10-3 to TRBJ2-1, with 7 nucleotides matching TRBD2. The CDR3 extends over 17 amino acids. The V and J ends lost 3 bases and 5 bases, in that order; junction bases with no gene match: 13. Germline CDR1 and CDR2: ENHRY and SYGVKD. CDR3 protein: CAISDPLGLAADNEQFF. The CDR3 coding sequence is TGTGCCATCAGTGACCCCCTCGGGCTAGCGGCAGACAATGAGCAGTTCTTC.

The V call is TRBV5-5, the J call TRBJ2-3; either TRBD1 or TRBD2 may supply D (6 bases each). This CDR3 has 15 residues. The germline gives CDR1 SGHKS, CDR2 YYEKEE (reference sequence). The germline V and J ends were trimmed by 0 bases and 0 bases, with 8 bases remaining between them. The CDR3 sequence: CASSLAGASTDTQYF. In DNA form, the CDR3 reads TGTGCCAGCAGCTTGGCGGGGGCGAGCACAGATACGCAGTATTTT.

The V and J genes are TRBV12-3 or TRBV12-4 and TRBJ2-7, with 7 bases aligning to TRBD1. The V and J ends lost 5 bases and 3 bases, in that order; junction bases with no gene match: 4. The CDR3 has 13 residues. CDR3 loop: CASSNRGGYEQYF. The CDR3 nucleotides are TGTGCCAGCAGTAACAGGGGTGGCTACGAGCAGTACTTC.

The chain links TRBV5-1 to TRBJ2-7; tentative D call: TRBD2 (5 bases). The CDR3 consists of 14 residues. The germline V and J ends were trimmed by 5 bases and 3 bases, with 15 bases remaining between them. Per the germline V gene, CDR1 is SGHRS and CDR2 is YFSETQ. The CDR3 nucleotides are TGCGCCAGCAGTCGTGAAGCGAGGGACTACGAGCAGTACTTC. Protein product: CASSREARDYEQYF.

This clone was seen a single time. V usage is TRBV30 and J usage is TRBJ2-7; the D gene is possibly TRBD1 (5 bases). CDR3 length: 12 residues. Germline V gives CDR1 GTSNPN, CDR2 SVGIG (reference sequence). Trimming shortened V by 4 bases and J by 3 bases, and 10 bases separated the two germline ends. CDR3 nucleotides: TGTGCCTGGACCGACAGTTTCTACGAGCAGTACTTC. Its translation is CAWTDSFYEQYF.

V gene TRBV30 combines with J gene TRBJ2-2; D is possibly TRBD1 (5 bases). Germline CDR1 is GTSNPN and CDR2 is SVGIG (reference sequence). V lost 0 bases and J lost 6, with 11 bases in between. The CDR3 is 14 amino acids. The CDR3 loop reads CAWSVGRASGELFF. In DNA, the CDR3 is TGTGCCTGGAGTGTTGGCAGGGCTTCCGGGGAGCTGTTTTTT.

The genes are TRBV29-1 and TRBJ1-3; the D gene is possibly TRBD1 (6 bases). The germline V gene encodes CDR1 SQVTM and CDR2 ANQGSEA. Trimming cost V 6 bases and J 12 bases, with 15 bases left between them. This CDR3 has 11 amino acids. CDR3 sequence: CSVLTGSDIYF. The CDR3, as DNA: TGCAGCGTACTCACAGGGAGCGACATATATTTT.

The gene calls are TRBV7-9 and TRBJ2-3, with 7 bases matching TRBD1. V shed 2 bases, J shed 1 base, and the junction held 9 bases outside the gene matches. Germline loops: CDR1 SEHNR, CDR2 FQNEAQ (reference sequence). This CDR3 contains 17 residues. CDR3 protein: CASSLQTGRPRTDTQYF. CDR3 DNA sequence: TGTGCCAGCAGCTTACAGACAGGGCGGCCCCGCACAGATACGCAGTATTTT.

The chain joins TRBV7-9 to TRBJ2-7; TRBD1 matches 7 bases. The CDR3 covers 16 residues. Germline V gene sequence: CDR1 SEHNR, CDR2 FQNEAQ (reference sequence). J lost 3 bases, V lost 4 bases, and 12 bases had no gene match. The CDR3 bases are TGTGCCAGCAGCTACGACCCGTTTCAGGGGGTCTACGAGCAGTACTTC. This translates into CASSYDPFQGVYEQYF.

The V gene is TRBV19, the J gene TRBJ1-5, with no clear D. CDR1 LNHDA and CDR2 SQIVND come from the germline V gene (reference sequence). Trimming pared 7 bases from V and 2 bases from J, leaving 18 bases between. CDR3 length equals 16 residues. The CDR3 loop reads CASNQLQGSGNQPQHF. The CDR3 DNA reads as TGTGCCAGTAACCAGTTGCAAGGGTCGGGCAATCAGCCCCAGCATTTT.

This clone appeared once. V and J are TRBV3-1 (or the pseudogene TRBV3-2) and TRBJ2-7; TRBD1 is a possible D gene (6 bases). Germline lookup yields CDR1 LGHDT and CDR2 YNNKEL (reference sequence). The V end was cut by 2 bases, the J end by 7 bases, with 9 bases between. The CDR3 consists of 12 residues. The CDR3 region is CASSQTGNEQYF. Written as DNA, the CDR3 is TGTGCCAGCAGCCAAACAGGGAATGAGCAGTACTTC.

As concerns this clone: This specimen includes other DNA sequences encoding the same CDR3. This chain links TRBV19 with TRBJ1-5, with D maybe TRBD1 (6 bases). CDR3 length equals 15 residues. V dropped 2 bases and J dropped 1 base, with 9 bases sitting between them. Per germline, CDR1 LNHDA and CDR2 SQIVND (reference sequence). The CDR3 is CASSISGVSNQPQHF. CDR3 nucleotides: TGTGCCAGTAGTATATCAGGGGTCAGCAATCAGCCCCAGCATTTT.

This clone has only one observation. This chain links TRBV11-2 with TRBJ2-7; the D gene is possibly TRBD1 (7 bases). Trimming pared 0 bases from V and 3 bases from J, leaving 12 bases between. CDR3 size: 15 residues. Germline V gives CDR1 SGHAT, CDR2 FQNNGV. DNA for the CDR3: TGTGCCAGCAGCTTAGAAGGAGGGGGCGGCTACGAGCAGTACTTC. This codes for CASSLEGGGGYEQYF.

Of note for this clone: Relative to the germline gene, one junction end is altered; a read error may explain this. The genes are TRBV7-7 and TRBJ2-2; D is possibly TRBD1 (6 bases). CDR1 SSHAT and CDR2 FNYEAQ come from the germline V gene (reference sequence). This CDR3 has 17 residues. The CDR3 sequence is CASRVGGHNTNTGELFF. DNA for the CDR3: TGTGCTAGCAGGGTAGGGGGTCACAATACGAACACCGGGGAGCTGTTTTTT.

This sequence joins TRBV7-2 and TRBJ2-3; D unclear. V was cut by 2 bases and J by 0 bases, with 3 bases left in between. The CDR3 spans 13 residues. The germline CDR1 and CDR2 sequences are SGHTA and FQGNSA. In DNA form, the CDR3 reads TGTGCCAGCAGCTTATTAAGCACAGATACGCAGTATTTT. Translated, it gives CASSLLSTDTQYF.

This chain joins TRBV14 and TRBJ2-3; D may correspond to TRBD1 or TRBD2 (6 bases each). Looked up from germline, CDR1 is SGHDN and CDR2 is FVKESK. The ends were cut back, 0 bases at V and 3 bases at J, with 13 bases in the middle. The CDR3 sequence is 16 residues long. For the CDR3, the DNA is TGTGCCAGCAGCCAAGAAACAGGGAGGAGGACAGATACGCAGTATTTT. Its protein is CASSQETGRRTDTQYF.